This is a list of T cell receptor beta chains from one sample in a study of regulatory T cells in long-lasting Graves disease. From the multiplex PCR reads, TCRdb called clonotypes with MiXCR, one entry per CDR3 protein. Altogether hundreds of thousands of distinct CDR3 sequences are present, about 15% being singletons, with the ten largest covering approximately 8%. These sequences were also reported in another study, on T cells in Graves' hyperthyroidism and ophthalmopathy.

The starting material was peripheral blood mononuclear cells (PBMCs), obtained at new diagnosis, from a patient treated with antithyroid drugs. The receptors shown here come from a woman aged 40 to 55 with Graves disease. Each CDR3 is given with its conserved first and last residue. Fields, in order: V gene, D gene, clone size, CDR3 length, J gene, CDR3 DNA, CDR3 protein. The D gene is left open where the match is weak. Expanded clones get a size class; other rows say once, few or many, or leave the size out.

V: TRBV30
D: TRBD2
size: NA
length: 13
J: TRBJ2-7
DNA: TGTGCCTTGTTAGCGGGGAGCTCCTACGAGCAGTACTTC
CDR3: CALLAGSSYEQYF

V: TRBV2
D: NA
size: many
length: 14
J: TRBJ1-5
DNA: TGTGCCAGCAGGCAGGGGAGTAGCAATCAGCCCCAGCATTTT
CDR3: CASRQGSSNQPQHF

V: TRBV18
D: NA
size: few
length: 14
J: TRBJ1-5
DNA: TGTGCCAGCTCACCTCTGAGTAGCAATCAGCCCCAGCATTTT
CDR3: CASSPLSSNQPQHF

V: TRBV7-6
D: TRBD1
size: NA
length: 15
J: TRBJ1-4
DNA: TGTGCCAGCAGCCCCGGGACAGGCCCTAATGAAAAACTGTTTTTT
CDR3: CASSPGTGPNEKLFF

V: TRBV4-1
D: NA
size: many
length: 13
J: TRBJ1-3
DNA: TGCGCCAGCAGCCAAACTAGAGGAAACACCATATATTTT
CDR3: CASSQTRGNTIYF

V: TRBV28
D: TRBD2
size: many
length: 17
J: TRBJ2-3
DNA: TGTGCCAGCAGTTTATCAGGAGCGGGAGGGCCGGGTGATACGCAGTATTTT
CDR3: CASSLSGAGGPGDTQYF

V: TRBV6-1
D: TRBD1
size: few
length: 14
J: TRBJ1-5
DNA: TGTGCCAGTTACTGGACAGGGAACAATCAGCCCCAGCATTTT
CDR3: CASYWTGNNQPQHF

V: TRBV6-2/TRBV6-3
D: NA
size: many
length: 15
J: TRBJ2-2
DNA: TGTGCCAGCAAAGTGGGATATGGCGGCACCGGGGAGCTGTTTTTT
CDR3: CASKVGYGGTGELFF

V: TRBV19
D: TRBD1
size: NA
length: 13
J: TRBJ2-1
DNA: TGTGCCAGTAGTATTGGACAGGGAGATGAGCGGTTCTTC
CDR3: CASSIGQGDERFF

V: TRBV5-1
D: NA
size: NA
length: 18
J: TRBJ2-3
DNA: TGCGCCAGCAGCTTGGCCTGGGGAGGAGGGGCTAGCACAGATACGCAGTATTTT
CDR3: CASSLAWGGGASTDTQYF

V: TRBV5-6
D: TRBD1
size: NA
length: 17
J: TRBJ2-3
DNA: TGTGCCAGCAGCCTCAAAACGACAGGGTTGGGGACAGATACGCAGTATTTT
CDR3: CASSLKTTGLGTDTQYF

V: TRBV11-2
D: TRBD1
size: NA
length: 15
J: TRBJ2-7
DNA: TGCGCCAGCAGCCCCAACAGGGGGCACACCTACGAGCAGTACTTC
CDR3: CASSPNRGHTYEQYF

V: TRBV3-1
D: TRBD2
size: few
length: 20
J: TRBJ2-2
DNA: TGTGCCAGCAGCCAAGATTGGGCTAGCGGGAGGCCTCCGAACACCGGGGAGCTGTTTTTT
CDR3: CASSQDWASGRPPNTGELFF

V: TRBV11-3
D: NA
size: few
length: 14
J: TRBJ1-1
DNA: TGTGCCAGCAGCTTAGGTAGGGAAAACACTGAAGCTTCCTTT
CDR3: CASSLGRENTEASF

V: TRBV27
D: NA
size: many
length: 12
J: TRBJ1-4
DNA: TGTGCCTCACGGACCAGGGATGAAAAACTGTTTTTT
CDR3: CASRTRDEKLFF

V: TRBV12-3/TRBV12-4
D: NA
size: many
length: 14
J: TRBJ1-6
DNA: TGTGCCAGCAGTTCATGGGACTCCAATTCACCCCTCCACTTT
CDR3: CASSSWDSNSPLHF

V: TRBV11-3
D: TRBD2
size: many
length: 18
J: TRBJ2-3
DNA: TGTGCCAGCAGCCTTTTTCGGACTAGCGGGACTAGCACAGATACGCAGTATTTT
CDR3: CASSLFRTSGTSTDTQYF

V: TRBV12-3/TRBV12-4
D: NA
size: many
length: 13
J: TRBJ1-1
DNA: TGTGCCAGCAGCTGGGGACAGAACACTGAAGCTTTCTTT
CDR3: CASSWGQNTEAFF

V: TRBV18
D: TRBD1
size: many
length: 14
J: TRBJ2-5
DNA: TGTGCCAGCTCACCGGGACAGGGGGAAGAGACCCAGTACTTC
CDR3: CASSPGQGEETQYF

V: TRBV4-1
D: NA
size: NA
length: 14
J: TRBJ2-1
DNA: TGCGCCAGCAGTTCCCGGACGGGAGTTAATGAGCAGTTCTTC
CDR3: CASSSRTGVNEQFF

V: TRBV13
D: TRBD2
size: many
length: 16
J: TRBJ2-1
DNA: TGTGCCAGCAGCCTATCTGGGACTAGCGGCGGACGGGAGCAGTTCTTC
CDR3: CASSLSGTSGGREQFF

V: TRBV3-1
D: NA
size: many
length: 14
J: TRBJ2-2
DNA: TGTGCCAGCAGCCAAACAGACTACACCGGGGAGCTGTTTTTT
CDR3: CASSQTDYTGELFF

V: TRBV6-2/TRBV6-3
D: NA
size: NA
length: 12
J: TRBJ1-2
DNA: TGTGCCAGCCTCAAGGGTAACTATGGCTACACCTTC
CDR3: CASLKGNYGYTF